One sample yielded the 20 T cell receptor beta chains listed below, sequenced in a study of cytomegalovirus exposure and HLA in healthy donors. Assay: immunoSEQ multiplex PCR; the TCRdb copy retains only in-frame clones and omits some. The table shows about 220,000 clones, with around 80% occurring only once. The sequencing input was PBMCs. Receptor source: a woman in her 30s in good health and CMV-seropositive.

This chain joins TRBV9 and TRBJ2-7, with 8 bases fitting TRBD2. The CDR3 is 16 amino acids. The V gene's germline CDR1 is SGDLS and CDR2 YYNGEE. Unmatched junction bases numbered 14, after V lost 4 bases and J lost 5 bases. The CDR3 region is CASSPQIGRGFDEQYF. CDR3 nucleotides: TGTGCCAGCAGCCCCCAGATCGGGAGGGGTTTTGACGAGCAGTACTTC.

In its sample, this clone was seen a few times. The rearrangement joins TRBV5-1 to TRBJ1-5; TRBD1 is a possible D gene (6 bases). Germline CDR1 and CDR2: SGHRS and YFSETQ. The CDR3 contains 14 residues. V lost 0 bases to trimming and J lost 6 bases, with 10 bases between them. CDR3 residues: CASSLAAGVQPQHF. The CDR3 DNA is TGCGCCAGCAGCTTGGCGGCAGGGGTTCAGCCCCAGCATTTT. Full variable domain (missing parts from reference TRBV5-1 and TRBJ1-5): KAGVTQTPRYLIKTRGQQVTLSCSPISGHRSVSWYQQTPGQGLQFLFEYFSETQRNKGNFPGRFSGRQFSNSRSEMNVSTLELGDSALYLCASSLAAGVQPQHFGDGTRLSIL.

The chain employs TRBV30 and TRBJ1-2; perhaps TRBD1 as D (5 bases). V lost 3 bases, J lost 2 bases, and 19 bases lay in between. This CDR3 spans 16 amino acids. CDR1 is GTSNPN, CDR2 SVGIG, per germline (reference sequence). The CDR3 DNA reads as TGTGCCTGGAGCGGCCGACAGATCCGAGGAAACTATGGCTACACCTTC. The encoded protein is CAWSGRQIRGNYGYTF.

The V gene is TRBV6-1, the J gene TRBJ2-7; D is possibly TRBD2 (6 bases). The CDR3 contains 14 residues. V gave up 7 bases and J gave up 2 bases, with 15 bases separating them. CDR1 is MNHNS and CDR2 is SASEGT in the germline V gene. Written as DNA, the CDR3 is TGTGCCAGCAAGTTTCTAGCGCCAACCTACGAGCAGTACTTC. It specifies CASKFLAPTYEQYF.

CDR3 coding DNA: TGTGCCAGCAGAGCCGGGGGGGAGACCCAGTACTTC. Translation: CASRAGGETQYF. The rearrangement links TRBV6-1 to TRBJ2-5, with 7 nucleotides matching TRBD2. The trim removed 6 bases at V and 5 bases at J, leaving 3 bases unmatched. The CDR3 loop spans 12 amino acids. Germline-derived CDR1 and CDR2 are MNHNS and SASEGT.

Concerning this clone: The sample holds other DNA sequences that translate to the same CDR3. The chain recombines TRBV7-9 with TRBJ2-1; TRBD2 aligns across 10 bases. The CDR3 has 15 amino acids. Germline values: CDR1 SEHNR, CDR2 FQNEAQ (reference sequence). V shed 4 bases, J shed 4 bases, and the junction held 4 bases outside the gene matches. In DNA form, the CDR3 reads TGTGCCAGCAGCTCGGGGACTAGCGCTTACAATGAGCAGTTCTTC. Protein product: CASSSGTSAYNEQFF.

This rearrangement joins TRBV29-1 to TRBJ1-4; TRBD1 might be the D (6 bases). The length of the CDR3 is 15 residues. The V end lost 1 base, the J end lost 8 bases, and 17 bases lay between the germline ends. Germline loops: CDR1 SQVTM, CDR2 ANQGSEA. CDR3 protein: CSVEGPPGAEEKLFF. The CDR3 nucleotides read TGCAGCGTTGAAGGCCCCCCGGGGGCGGAGGAAAAACTGTTTTTT.

The rearrangement links TRBV27 to TRBJ2-7; D is perhaps TRBD2 (7 bases). V lost 6 bases, J lost 2 bases, and 14 bases lay in between. CDR1 MNHEY and CDR2 SMNVEV come from the germline V gene (reference sequence). The CDR3 totals 14 residues. CDR3 residues: CASRKGGNTYEQYF. The CDR3 DNA is TGTGCCAGCAGAAAGGGGGGGAACACCTACGAGCAGTACTTC.

The J gene is TRBJ1-2, the V gene TRBV7-9; possible D gene TRBD1, 5 bases. Trimming removed 3 bases from V and 5 bases from J, with 7 bases in between. This CDR3 contains 12 residues. CDR1 is SEHNR, CDR2 FQNEAQ, per germline (reference sequence). As DNA, the CDR3 is TGTGCCAGCAGCTTTCAGGGTTATGGCTACACCTTC. Translated, it gives CASSFQGYGYTF. Full variable domain (rest looked up from reference TRBV7-9 and TRBJ1-2): DTGVSQNPRHKITKRGQNVTFRCDPISEHNRLYWYRQTLGQGPEFLTYFQNEAQLEKSRLLSDRFSAERPKGSFSTLEIQRTEQGDSAMYLCASSFQGYGYTFGSGTRLTVV.

The genes are TRBV20-1 and TRBJ1-2, with D uncertain. The CDR3 consists of 10 residues. Germline loops: CDR1 DFQATT, CDR2 SNEGSKA (reference sequence). The V end lost 0 bases, the J end lost 8 bases, and 4 bases lay between the germline ends. In nucleotides, the CDR3 is TGCAGTGCTAGAGAGGGAGGCTACACCTTC. Its protein is CSAREGGYTF.

This chain uses TRBV2 with TRBJ1-5; TRBD1 is a possible D gene (5 bases). The germline CDR1 and CDR2 sequences are SNHLY and FYNNEI. The CDR3 extends over 13 amino acids. The V and J ends lost 6 bases and 2 bases respectively, with 8 bases between them. The CDR3 loop reads CASSVQGNQPQHF. The DNA for the CDR3 is TGTGCCAGCAGCGTACAGGGCAATCAGCCCCAGCATTTT.

The chain has TRBV6-5 and TRBJ1-2, with D uncertain. The germline V gene encodes CDR1 MNHEY and CDR2 SVGAGI. V lost 6 bases and J 7 bases, leaving 12 bases between the germline ends. This CDR3 is 12 amino acids long. Here the CDR3 DNA reads TGTGCCAGCAGCCCTCCTTTTGGTGGCTACACCTTC. The encoded protein is CASSPPFGGYTF.

The chain recombines TRBV6-6 with TRBJ1-2; D not certain. The CDR3 extends over 13 amino acids. From germline, CDR1 is MNHNY and CDR2 SVGAGI (reference sequence). V was cut by 4 bases and J by 5 bases, with 11 bases left in between. The CDR3 coding sequence is TGTGCCAGCAGTTCTGGGCGCGAGTATGGCTACACCTTC. Amino acid sequence: CASSSGREYGYTF.

The chain is built from TRBV9 and TRBJ1-2, with D possibly matching TRBD1 (6 bases). V was shortened by 9 bases and J by 6 bases, with 12 bases between the two germline ends. The CDR3 has 11 amino acids. Per the germline V gene, CDR1 is SGDLS and CDR2 is YYNGEE. The CDR3 spells CATAGGHGYTF. Here the CDR3 DNA reads TGTGCCACAGCGGGGGGCCATGGCTACACCTTC.

This clone was counted a few times. V and J are TRBV5-5 and TRBJ1-5, with D possibly TRBD1 on 6 matching bases. Per germline, CDR1 SGHKS and CDR2 YYEKEE (reference sequence). Trimming stripped 1 base from V and 0 bases from J, with 14 bases between. CDR3 length: 17 amino acids. As DNA, the CDR3 is TGTGCCAGCAGCTTGTCGTTCACAGGGTATAGCAATCAGCCCCAGCATTTT. This encodes CASSLSFTGYSNQPQHF.

The chain carries TRBV11-2 and TRBJ1-2, with 11 bases fitting TRBD1. CDR3 length equals 16 residues. CDR1 SGHAT and CDR2 FQNNGV come from the germline V gene. The V segment lost 1 base and the J segment 3 bases; nucleotides outside the gene matches: 4. In nucleotides, the CDR3 is TGTGCCAGCAGCTTAGTGTGGACAGGGGGCGACTATGGCTACACCTTC. This encodes CASSLVWTGGDYGYTF.

This clone appeared a few times. The genes are TRBV6-1 and TRBJ1-5, with D perhaps TRBD1 (6 bases). The CDR3 has 13 residues. The germline V gene has CDR1 MNHNS and CDR2 SASEGT. V gave up 5 bases and J gave up 4 bases, with 9 bases separating them. This chain's CDR3 is CASSLQGNQPQHF. DNA for the CDR3: TGTGCCAGCAGTCTACAGGGAAATCAGCCCCAGCATTTT.

With regard to this clone: The sample holds other DNA sequences that translate to the same CDR3. The rearrangement uses TRBV11-2 and TRBJ1-2, with D uncertain. V lost 3 bases and J 2 bases, leaving 7 bases between the germline ends. The CDR3 runs 13 residues. Germline-derived CDR1 and CDR2 are SGHAT and FQNNGV. Here the CDR3 DNA reads TGTGCCAGCAGCTTTGGGTCGAACTATGGCTACACCTTC. Protein: CASSFGSNYGYTF.

The chain carries TRBV27 and TRBJ2-7; 12 bases line up with TRBD2. The CDR3 contains 14 residues. Looked up from germline, CDR1 is MNHEY and CDR2 is SMNVEV (reference sequence). Trimming cost V 6 bases and J 5 bases; bases outside gene matches: 5. This chain's CDR3 is CASRRLAGAHEQYF. CDR3 nucleotide sequence: TGTGCCAGCAGGAGACTAGCGGGAGCACACGAGCAGTACTTC.

The CDR3 region has the DNA TGTGCCAGCAGCCTCGACATATCTAACTATGGCTACACCTTC. Its translation is CASSLDISNYGYTF. V and J are TRBV5-8 and TRBJ1-2; unclear D gene. V gave up 4 bases and J gave up 0 bases, with 10 bases separating them. The CDR3 length is 14 residues. The germline V gene has CDR1 SGHTS and CDR2 YDEGEE.